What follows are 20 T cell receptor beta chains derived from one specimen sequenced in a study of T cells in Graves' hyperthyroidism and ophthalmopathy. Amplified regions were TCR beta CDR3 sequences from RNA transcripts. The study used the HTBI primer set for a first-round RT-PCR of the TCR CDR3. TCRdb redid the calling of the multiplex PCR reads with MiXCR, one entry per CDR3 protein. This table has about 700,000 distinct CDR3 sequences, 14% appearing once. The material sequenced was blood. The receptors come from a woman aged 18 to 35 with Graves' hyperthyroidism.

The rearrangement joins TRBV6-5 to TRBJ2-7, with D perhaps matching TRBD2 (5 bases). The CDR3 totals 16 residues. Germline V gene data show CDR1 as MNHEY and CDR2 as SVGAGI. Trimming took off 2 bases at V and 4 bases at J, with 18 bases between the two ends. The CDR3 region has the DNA TGTGCCAGCAGTTACATAGTAGGAGGACTTCCGTACGAGCAGTACTTC. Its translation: CASSYIVGGLPYEQYF.

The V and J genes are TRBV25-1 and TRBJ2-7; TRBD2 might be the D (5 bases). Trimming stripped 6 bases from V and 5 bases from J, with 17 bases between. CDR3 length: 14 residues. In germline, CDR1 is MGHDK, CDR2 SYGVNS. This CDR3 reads CASSPGGSINEQYF. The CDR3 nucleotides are TGTGCCAGCAGCCCCGGAGGTTCGATCAACGAGCAGTACTTC.

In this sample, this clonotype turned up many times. The CDR3 DNA is TGTGCCAGCAGCAAATGGGACAGAACGAATTCACCCCTCCACTTT. Protein: CASSKWDRTNSPLHF. The chain carries TRBV13 and TRBJ1-6; TRBD1 matches 7 bases. V trimming: 5 bases; J trimming: 7 bases; junction bases outside the gene matches: 8. In germline, CDR1 is PRHDT, CDR2 FYEKMQ (reference sequence). The CDR3 has 15 amino acids.

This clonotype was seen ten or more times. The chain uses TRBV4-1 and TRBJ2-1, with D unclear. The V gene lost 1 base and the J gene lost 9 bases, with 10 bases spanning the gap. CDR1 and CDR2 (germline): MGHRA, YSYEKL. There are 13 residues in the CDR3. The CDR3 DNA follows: TGCGCCAGCAGCCAAGGAGGTCTATCTGAGCAGTTCTTC. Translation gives CASSQGGLSEQFF.

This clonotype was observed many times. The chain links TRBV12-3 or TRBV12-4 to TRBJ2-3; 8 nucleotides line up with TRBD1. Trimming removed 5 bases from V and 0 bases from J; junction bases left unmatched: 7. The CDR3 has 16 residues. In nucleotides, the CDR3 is TGTGCCAGCAGTGCATCGACAGGGGCTAGCACAGATACGCAGTATTTT. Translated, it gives CASSASTGASTDTQYF.

CDR3 sequence (DNA): TGCAGTGCTGGACCGGGGGCAATGGAGCAGTTCTTC. Translated: CSAGPGAMEQFF. This rearrangement joins TRBV20-1 to TRBJ2-1; D is perhaps TRBD1 or TRBD2 (6 bases each). Germline V gives CDR1 DFQATT, CDR2 SNEGSKA (reference sequence). This CDR3 comprises 12 residues. V was cut by 5 bases and J by 10 bases, with 15 bases left in between.

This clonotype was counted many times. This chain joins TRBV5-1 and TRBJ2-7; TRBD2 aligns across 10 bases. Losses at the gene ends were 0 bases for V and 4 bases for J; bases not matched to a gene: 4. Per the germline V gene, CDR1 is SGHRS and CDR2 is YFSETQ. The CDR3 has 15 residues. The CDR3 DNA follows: TGCGCCAGCAGCTTGGAACTAGCGGGACTATACGAGCAGTACTTC. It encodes CASSLELAGLYEQYF.

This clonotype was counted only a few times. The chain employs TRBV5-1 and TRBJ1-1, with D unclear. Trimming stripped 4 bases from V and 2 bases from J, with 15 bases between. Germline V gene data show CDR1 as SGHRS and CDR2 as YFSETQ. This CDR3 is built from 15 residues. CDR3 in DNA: TGCGCCAGCAGCCCATTCTTGGGCCCCAACACTGAAGCTTTCTTT. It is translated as CASSPFLGPNTEAFF.

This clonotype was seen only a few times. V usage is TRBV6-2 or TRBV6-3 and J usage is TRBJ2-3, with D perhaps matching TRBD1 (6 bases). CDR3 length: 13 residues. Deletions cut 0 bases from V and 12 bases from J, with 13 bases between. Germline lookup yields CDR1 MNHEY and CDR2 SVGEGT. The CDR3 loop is CASSYSNGGSQYF. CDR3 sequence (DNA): TGTGCCAGCAGTTACTCGAATGGGGGCAGCCAGTATTTT.

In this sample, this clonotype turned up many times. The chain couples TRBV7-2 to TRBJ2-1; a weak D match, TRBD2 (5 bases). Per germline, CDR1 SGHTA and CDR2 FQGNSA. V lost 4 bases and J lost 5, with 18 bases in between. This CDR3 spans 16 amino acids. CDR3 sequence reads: CASSSRVREWNNEQFF. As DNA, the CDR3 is TGTGCCAGCAGCTCCCGCGTGAGGGAATGGAACAATGAGCAGTTCTTC.

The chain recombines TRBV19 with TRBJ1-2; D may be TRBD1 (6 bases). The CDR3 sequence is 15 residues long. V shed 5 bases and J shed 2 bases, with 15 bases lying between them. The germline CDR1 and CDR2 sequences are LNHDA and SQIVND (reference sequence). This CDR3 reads CASSVPGHLNYGYTF. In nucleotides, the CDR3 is TGTGCCAGTAGTGTCCCGGGACACCTAAACTATGGCTACACCTTC. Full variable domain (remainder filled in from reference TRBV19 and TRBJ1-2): DGGITQSPKYLFRKEGQNVTLSCEQNLNHDAMYWYRQDPGQGLRLIYYSQIVNDFQKGDIAEGYSVSREKKESFPLTVTSAQKNPTAFYLCASSVPGHLNYGYTFGSGTRLTVV.

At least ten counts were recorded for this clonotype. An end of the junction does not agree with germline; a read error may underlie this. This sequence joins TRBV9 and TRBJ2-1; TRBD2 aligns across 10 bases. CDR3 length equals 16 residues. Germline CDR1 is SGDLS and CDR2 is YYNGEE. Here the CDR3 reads CASNVSRTSGYNEQFF. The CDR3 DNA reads TGTGCCAGCAACGTATCCCGGACTAGCGGTTACAATGAGCAGTTCTTC.

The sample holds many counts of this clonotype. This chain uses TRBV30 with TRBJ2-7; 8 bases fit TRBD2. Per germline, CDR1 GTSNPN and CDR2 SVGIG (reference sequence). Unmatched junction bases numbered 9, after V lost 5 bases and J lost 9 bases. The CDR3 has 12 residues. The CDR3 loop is CAWGPTSGGQYF. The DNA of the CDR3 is TGTGCCTGGGGTCCTACAAGCGGGGGGCAGTACTTC.

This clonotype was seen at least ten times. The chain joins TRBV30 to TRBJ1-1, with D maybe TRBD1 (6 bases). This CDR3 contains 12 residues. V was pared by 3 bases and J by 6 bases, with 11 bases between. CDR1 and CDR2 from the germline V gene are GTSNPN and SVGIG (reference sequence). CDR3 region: CAWRHTGPEAFF. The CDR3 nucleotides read TGTGCCTGGAGACATACAGGGCCTGAAGCTTTCTTT.

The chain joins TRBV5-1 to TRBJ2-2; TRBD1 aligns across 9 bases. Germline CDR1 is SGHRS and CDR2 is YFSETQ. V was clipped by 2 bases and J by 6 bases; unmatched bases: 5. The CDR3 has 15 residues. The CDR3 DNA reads TGCGCCAGCAGCTTCCCCCGACAGGGGGCCGGGGAGCTGTTTTTT. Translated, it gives CASSFPRQGAGELFF.

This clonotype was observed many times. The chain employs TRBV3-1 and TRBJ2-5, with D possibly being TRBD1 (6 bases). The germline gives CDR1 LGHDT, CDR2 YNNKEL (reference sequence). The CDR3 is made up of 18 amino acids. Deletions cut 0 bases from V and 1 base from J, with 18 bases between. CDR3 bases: TGTGCCAGCAGCCAAGATATGGGGACACCGACAGCCCAAGAGACCCAGTACTTC. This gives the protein CASSQDMGTPTAQETQYF.

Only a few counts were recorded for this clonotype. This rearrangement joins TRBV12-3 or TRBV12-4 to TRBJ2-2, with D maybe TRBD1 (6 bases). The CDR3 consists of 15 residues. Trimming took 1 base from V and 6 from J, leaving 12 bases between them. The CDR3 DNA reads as TGTGCCAGCAGTTTAGAACAGGGTCATGCCGGGGAGCTGTTTTTT. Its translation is CASSLEQGHAGELFF.

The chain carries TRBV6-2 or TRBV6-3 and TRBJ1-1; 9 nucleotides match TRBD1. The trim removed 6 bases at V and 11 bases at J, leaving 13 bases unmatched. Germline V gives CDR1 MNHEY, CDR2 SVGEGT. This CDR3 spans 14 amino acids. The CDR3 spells CASRPTGGGLKAFF. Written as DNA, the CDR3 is TGTGCCAGCAGGCCTACAGGGGGCGGACTGAAGGCTTTCTTT.

This CDR3 is CAWGALLAGVHNEQFF. In DNA, the CDR3 is TGTGCCTGGGGTGCACTTCTAGCGGGAGTACACAATGAGCAGTTCTTC. V gene TRBV30 combines with J gene TRBJ2-1; 10 nucleotides match TRBD2. J was trimmed by 5 bases and V by 5 bases; bases with no gene match: 12. Per the germline V gene, CDR1 is GTSNPN and CDR2 is SVGIG (reference sequence). This CDR3 region has 16 residues.

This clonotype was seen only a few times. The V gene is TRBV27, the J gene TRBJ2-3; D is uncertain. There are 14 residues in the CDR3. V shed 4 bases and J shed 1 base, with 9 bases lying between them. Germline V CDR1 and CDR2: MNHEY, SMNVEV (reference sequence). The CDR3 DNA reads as TGTGCCAGCAGTTGGGGTGACGGCACAGATACGCAGTATTTT. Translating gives CASSWGDGTDTQYF.